What follows are 8 T cell receptor beta chains derived from one specimen sequenced in a study of blood T cell repertoires in COVID-19 (dated by TCRdb to between 2020 and 2021). To prepare the library, the immunoSEQ multiplex PCR assay was applied. TCRdb took over this immuneACCESS table, retaining in-frame rearrangements with V and J assigned. Such tables are incomplete; in checked studies, under half of the missing clones stem from an unresolved V gene, and the remainder is unexplained. The sample table lists some 300,000 clones, about nine tenths of them with a count of one. The ten largest account for 1.5% to 2% of the sample. The sample taken for sequencing was peripheral blood. The source is a woman in her 30s with COVID-19, enrolled during active disease.

The chain uses TRBV24-1 and TRBJ2-1, with D perhaps matching TRBD1 (6 bases). Germline CDR1 KGHDR, CDR2 SFDVKD. Deletions cut 2 bases from V and 3 bases from J, with 10 bases between. This CDR3 spans 15 amino acids. CDR3 DNA sequence: TGTGCCACCAGTGATTACAGGGAGTTCTACAATGAGCAGTTCTTC. This sequence encodes CATSDYREFYNEQFF.

This clone was picked up a small number of times. The J gene is TRBJ1-4, the V gene TRBV19, with 10 bases lining up with TRBD1. V shed 5 bases and J 7 bases; nucleotides not matched to a gene: 1. The CDR3 runs 13 residues. Germline values: CDR1 LNHDA, CDR2 SQIVND (reference sequence). The chain's CDR3 is CASSGDRGEKLFF. The CDR3 DNA is TGTGCCAGTAGTGGGGACAGGGGTGAAAAACTGTTTTTT.

The genes are TRBV5-6 and TRBJ1-5, with 8 bases fitting TRBD1. Losses at the gene ends were 3 bases for V and 7 bases for J; bases not matched to a gene: 6. The CDR3 is 14 residues long. Germline assignment: CDR1 SGHDT and CDR2 YYEEEE. The CDR3 protein is CASSSRDRRQPQHF. CDR3 DNA: TGTGCCAGCAGCTCTCGGGACAGGAGACAGCCCCAGCATTTT.

V is TRBV9 and J is TRBJ2-1; 9 nucleotides match TRBD2. Germline lookup yields CDR1 SGDLS and CDR2 YYNGEE. V was pared by 4 bases and J by 8 bases, with 19 bases of the junction left unmatched. The CDR3 loop spans 18 amino acids. The CDR3 loop is CASSPLSTWRGGRDEQFF. CDR3 bases: TGTGCCAGCAGCCCCCTAAGCACGTGGCGGGGGGGCCGCGATGAGCAGTTCTTC.

This chain joins TRBV3-1 (or the pseudogene TRBV3-2) and TRBJ2-3; 9 bases align to TRBD2. The CDR3 has 16 residues. Germline V gives CDR1 LGHDT, CDR2 YNNKEL (reference sequence). V shed 1 base and J 4 bases; nucleotides not matched to a gene: 6. The CDR3 spells CASSQAWRGGSDTQYF. DNA of the CDR3: TGTGCCAGCAGCCAAGCCTGGCGGGGGGGCTCAGATACGCAGTATTTT.

The gene calls are TRBV28 and TRBJ1-5, with 10 bases fitting TRBD1. This CDR3 is built from 16 residues. V lost 6 bases, J lost 0 bases, and 5 bases stayed unmatched. Germline V lookup: CDR1 MDHEN, CDR2 SYDVKM. CDR3 in amino acids: CASRDRGFHSNQPQHF. CDR3 nucleotide sequence: TGTGCCAGCAGGGACAGGGGGTTCCATAGCAATCAGCCCCAGCATTTT.

The chain is built from TRBV28 and TRBJ1-5; D is unclear. From germline, CDR1 is MDHEN and CDR2 SYDVKM. The CDR3 loop spans 14 amino acids. V shed 4 bases and J shed 3 bases, with 10 bases lying between them. The CDR3 DNA sequence: TGTGCCAGCAGTTCGCGGGCCTACAATCAGCCCCAGCATTTT. Its translation is CASSSRAYNQPQHF.

The chain carries TRBV28 and TRBJ2-2, with TRBD2 matching 9 bases. Germline V gene lookup returns CDR1 MDHEN and CDR2 SYDVKM. The CDR3 length is 19 residues. V shed 5 bases and J 4 bases; nucleotides not matched to a gene: 17. In DNA form, the CDR3 reads TGTGCCAGCAGTCCCCTCGCGTTAGCGGGGGTGGGGGGCACCGGGGAGCTGTTTTTT. Translating it yields CASSPLALAGVGGTGELFF.